This T cell receptor beta chain was recovered during a study of human T cells and chemical hapten exposure. This clonotype was found many times. One end of the junction fails to match germline, which may point to a read error. Time point meaning: patch test 2, 6 weeks after DPC sensitization. Described treatment: therapeutic diphenylcyclopropenone sensitization with weekly scalp DPC. Germline values: CDR1 SGHRS, CDR2 YFSETQ. This CDR3 contains 13 residues. TCRdb fed the RACE reads into MiXCR, producing one record per CDR3 protein. The sample contains under 450,000 distinct CDR3 sequences, around 6% of which appear only once.

The sequenced sample was whole blood, obtained in connection with sensitization to the hapten diphenylcyclopropenone (DPC). The V call is TRBV5-1, the J call TRBJ1-2; TRBD1 is a possible D gene (5 bases). The TCR comes from a woman aged 18-35 years with alopecia areata. Some clones in this sample may be carry-over from other donors' samples. The CDR3 nucleotides read TGCGCCAGCAGCTTGGACGCGGTCGGTGGGACCTTCTTC. This gives the protein CASSLDAVGGTFF.